Listed below are T cell receptor beta chains from one sample, sequenced in a study of blood T cell repertoires in COVID-19. Data came from immunoSEQ multiplex PCR; TCRdb stores just in-frame clones and leaves some out. The sample yields about 300,000 clones, approximately 89% seen once. Sequenced sample: peripheral blood. These receptors all come from a woman aged 30 to 39 with COVID-19, enrolled during active disease. CDR3s include the opening cysteine and the closing phenylalanine or tryptophan. D genes are given only for firm matches. A clone size is listed for some rows: how often the clone was seen (once, few, many), or a class if it is expanded.

V,J,D,size,DNA,CDR3
TRBV5-4,TRBJ2-1,.,.,TGTGCCAGCAGCCCGACAGGAAATGAGCAGTTCTTC,CASSPTGNEQFF
TRBV3-1/TRBV3-2,TRBJ1-1,.,.,TGTGCCAGCAGCCAAGTTTGGACCGGGGGTGAAGCTTTCTTT,CASSQVWTGGEAFF
TRBV4-1,TRBJ2-1,.,.,TGCGCCAGCAGCCGCCTCGCGGGACTCGGCTACAATGAGCAGTTCTTC,CASSRLAGLGYNEQFF
TRBV7-2,TRBJ2-5,TRBD2,.,TGTGCCAGCAGCCCCGGGTTAGCGGGGGCCCGAGAGACCCAGTACTTC,CASSPGLAGARETQYF
TRBV6-5,TRBJ1-2,.,.,TGTGCCAGCAGTTACTCGCAGTTCACTAACTATGGCTACACCTTC,CASSYSQFTNYGYTF
TRBV7-9,TRBJ1-1,TRBD1,once,TGTGCCAGCAGTAGGGACACAGGGGTTGTTTTCTTT,CASSRDTGVVFF
TRBV19,TRBJ1-6,.,many,TGTGCCAGTAGTATAACCAAATCGGGAAATTCACCCCTCCACTTT,CASSITKSGNSPLHF
TRBV19,TRBJ1-2,.,.,TGTGCCACCAAGGTGGACACCGATTTCTATGGCTACACCTTC,CATKVDTDFYGYTF
TRBV27,TRBJ2-3,.,.,TGTGCCAGCAGCCTAGGTATCGGGGGCACAGATACGCAGTATTTT,CASSLGIGGTDTQYF
TRBV2,TRBJ2-2,TRBD2,.,TGTGCCAGCAGTGAACTGGGTAGCGGGGGAAACACCGGGGAGCTGTTTTTT,CASSELGSGGNTGELFF
TRBV7-8,TRBJ2-1,TRBD2,.,TGTGCCAGCAGCCCCACGGGACTAGCGGGGGGGCCCCAGTTCTTC,CASSPTGLAGGPQFF
TRBV28,TRBJ1-3,.,.,TGTGCCAGCAGTCTGACAGGTTCGACTGGAAACACCATATATTTT,CASSLTGSTGNTIYF
TRBV19,TRBJ1-1,TRBD1,few,TGTGCCAGTAGTCCCGACAGGGATACTGAAGCTTTCTTT,CASSPDRDTEAFF
TRBV7-9,TRBJ1-6,TRBD1,.,TGTGCCAGCAGCCAAGACAGGGGGGGACGTTCACCCCTCCACTTT,CASSQDRGGRSPLHF
TRBV5-1,TRBJ2-1,.,.,TGCGCCAGCAGCTTGCTTCAGGCCTACAATGAGCAGTTCTTC,CASSLLQAYNEQFF
TRBV7-9,TRBJ2-3,TRBD1,.,TGTGCCAGCAGCTCCGACACAGGGGCAGATACGCAGTATTTT,CASSSDTGADTQYF
TRBV6-2/TRBV6-3,TRBJ1-6,TRBD1,.,TGTGCCAGCAGTCAGAATCGACCGGGACAGTATAATTCACCCCTCCACTTT,CASSQNRPGQYNSPLHF
TRBV2,TRBJ2-3,TRBD2,once,TGTGCCAGCAGTGAGTGGCGGGGGGGGCAAGATACGCAGTATTTT,CASSEWRGGQDTQYF
TRBV6-5,TRBJ1-2,TRBD1,once,TGTGCCAGCAGTTACGGGGACAGAACCTATGGCTACACCTTC,CASSYGDRTYGYTF
TRBV3-1/TRBV3-2,TRBJ1-3,TRBD1,.,TGTGCCAGCAGCCAGGACAGGGGCTCTGGAAACACCATATATTTT,CASSQDRGSGNTIYF
TRBV12-3/TRBV12-4,TRBJ1-1,.,.,TGTGCCAGCAGTTTGGCTACTGAAGCTTTCTTT,CASSLATEAFF
TRBV14,TRBJ2-3,.,.,TGTGCCAGCAGCCAAGACAGCGCTTGGTACACGCAGTATTTT,CASSQDSAWYTQYF
TRBV6-1,TRBJ2-5,TRBD1,few,TGTGCCAGCAGTGAAGGCTCGGGGACAGGTCCAGAGACCCAGTACTTC,CASSEGSGTGPETQYF
TRBV23-1,TRBJ2-6,TRBD2,once,TGCGCCAGCACCCCCGAAAGACTAGCGGGGGTGGGTGTAGGGGCCAACGTCCTGACTTTC,CASTPERLAGVGVGANVLTF
TRBV20-1,TRBJ1-1,TRBD1,.,TGCAGTGCTCTTACAGGGGGAAAAGCTTTCTTT,CSALTGGKAFF
TRBV3-1/TRBV3-2,TRBJ1-1,.,.,TGTGCCAGCAGCCCCTTGCGGCGGGGCCGGAACACTGAAGCTTTCTTT,CASSPLRRGRNTEAFF
TRBV18,TRBJ2-2,.,.,TGTGCCAGCTCACCACCGGACGGGGTGGTGAACACCGGGGAGCTGTTTTTT,CASSPPDGVVNTGELFF